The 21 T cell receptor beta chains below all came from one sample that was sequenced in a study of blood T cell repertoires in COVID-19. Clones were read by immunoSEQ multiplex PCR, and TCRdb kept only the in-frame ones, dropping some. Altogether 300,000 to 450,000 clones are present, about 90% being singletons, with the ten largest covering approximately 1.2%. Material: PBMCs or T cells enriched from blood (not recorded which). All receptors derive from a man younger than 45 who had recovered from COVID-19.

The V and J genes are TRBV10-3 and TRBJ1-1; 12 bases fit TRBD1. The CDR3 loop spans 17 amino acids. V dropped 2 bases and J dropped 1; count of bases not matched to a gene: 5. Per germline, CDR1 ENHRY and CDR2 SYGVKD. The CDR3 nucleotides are TGTGCCATCAGTGAGCCGGGACAGGGGGCATCGAACACTGAAGCTTTCTTT. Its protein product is CAISEPGQGASNTEAFF.

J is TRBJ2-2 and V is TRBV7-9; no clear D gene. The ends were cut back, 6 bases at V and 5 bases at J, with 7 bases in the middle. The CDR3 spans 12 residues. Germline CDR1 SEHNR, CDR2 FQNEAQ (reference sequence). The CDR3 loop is CASRSRTGELFF. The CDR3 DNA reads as TGTGCCAGCAGAAGCAGGACCGGGGAGCTGTTTTTT.

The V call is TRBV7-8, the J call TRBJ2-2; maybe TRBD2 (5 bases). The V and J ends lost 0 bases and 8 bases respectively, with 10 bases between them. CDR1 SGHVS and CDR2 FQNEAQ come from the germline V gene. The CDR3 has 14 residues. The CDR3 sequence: CASSLALARGELFF. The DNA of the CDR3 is TGTGCCAGCAGCTTAGCGCTAGCTCGAGGGGAGCTGTTTTTT.

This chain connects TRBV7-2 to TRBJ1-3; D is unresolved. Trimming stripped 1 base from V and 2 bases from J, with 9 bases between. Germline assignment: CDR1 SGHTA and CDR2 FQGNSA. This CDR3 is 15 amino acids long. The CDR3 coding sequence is TGTGCCAGCAGCTTAGTGTCGTTTACTGGAAACACCATATATTTT. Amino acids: CASSLVSFTGNTIYF.

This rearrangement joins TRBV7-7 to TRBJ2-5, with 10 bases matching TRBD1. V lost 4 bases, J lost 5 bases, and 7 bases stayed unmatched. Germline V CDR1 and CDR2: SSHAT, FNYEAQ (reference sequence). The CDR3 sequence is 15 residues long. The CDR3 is CASSSSPGQGETQYF. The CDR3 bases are TGTGCCAGCAGCTCTAGCCCGGGACAGGGGGAGACCCAGTACTTC.

The CDR3 loop is CAWRAGATDTQYF. CDR3 DNA: TGTGCCTGGAGAGCGGGGGCCACAGATACGCAGTATTTT. The chain recombines TRBV30 with TRBJ2-3, with 8 bases matching TRBD2. In germline, CDR1 is GTSNPN, CDR2 SVGIG (reference sequence). The junction had 1 base not matched to a gene; V was cut back by 3 bases and J by 2 bases. The CDR3 extends over 13 amino acids.

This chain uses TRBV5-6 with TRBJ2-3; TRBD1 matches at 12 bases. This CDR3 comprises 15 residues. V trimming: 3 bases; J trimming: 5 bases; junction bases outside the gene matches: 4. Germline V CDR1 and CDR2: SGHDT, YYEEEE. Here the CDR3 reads CASSSGQGARDTQYF. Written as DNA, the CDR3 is TGTGCCAGCAGCTCGGGACAGGGGGCGAGAGATACGCAGTATTTT.

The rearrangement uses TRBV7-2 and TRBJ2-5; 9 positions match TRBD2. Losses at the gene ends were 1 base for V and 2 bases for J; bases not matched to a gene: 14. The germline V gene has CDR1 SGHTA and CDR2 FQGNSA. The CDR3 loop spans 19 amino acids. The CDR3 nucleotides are TGTGCCAGCAGCTTAGAGGAGCGGGGGGCCACATACAAACAAGAGACCCAGTACTTC. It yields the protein CASSLEERGATYKQETQYF.

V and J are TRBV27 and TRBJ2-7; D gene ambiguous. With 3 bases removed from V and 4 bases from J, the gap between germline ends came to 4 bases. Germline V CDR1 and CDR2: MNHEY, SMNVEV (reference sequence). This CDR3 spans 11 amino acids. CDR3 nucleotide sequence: TGTGCCAGCAGTTTTCGTTACGAGCAGTACTTC. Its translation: CASSFRYEQYF.

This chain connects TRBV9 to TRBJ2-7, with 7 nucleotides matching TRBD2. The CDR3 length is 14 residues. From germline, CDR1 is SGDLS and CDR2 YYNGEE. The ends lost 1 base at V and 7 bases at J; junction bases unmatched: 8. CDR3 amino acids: CASSVSGEHIEQYF. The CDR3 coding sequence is TGTGCCAGCAGCGTAAGCGGGGAACATATTGAGCAGTACTTC.

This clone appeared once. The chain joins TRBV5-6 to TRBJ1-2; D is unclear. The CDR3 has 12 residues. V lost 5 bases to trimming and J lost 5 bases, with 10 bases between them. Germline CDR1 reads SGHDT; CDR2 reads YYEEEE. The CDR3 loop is CASSYDMYGYTF. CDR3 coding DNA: TGTGCCAGCAGTTACGACATGTATGGCTACACCTTC.

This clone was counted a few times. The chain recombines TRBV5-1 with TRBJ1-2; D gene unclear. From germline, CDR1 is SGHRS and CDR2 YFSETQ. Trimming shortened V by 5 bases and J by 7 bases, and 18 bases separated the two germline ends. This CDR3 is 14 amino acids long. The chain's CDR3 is CASSTLAGESGYTF. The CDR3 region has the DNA TGCGCCAGCAGTACGTTAGCGGGAGAGTCTGGCTACACCTTC.

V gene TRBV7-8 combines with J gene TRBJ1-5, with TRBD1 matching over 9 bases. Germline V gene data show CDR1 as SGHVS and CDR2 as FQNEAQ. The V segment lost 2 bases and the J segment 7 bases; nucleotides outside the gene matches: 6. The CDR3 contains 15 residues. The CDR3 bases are TGTGCCAGCAGCTTAAGGACAGGGGAACGGCAGCCCCAGCATTTT. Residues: CASSLRTGERQPQHF.

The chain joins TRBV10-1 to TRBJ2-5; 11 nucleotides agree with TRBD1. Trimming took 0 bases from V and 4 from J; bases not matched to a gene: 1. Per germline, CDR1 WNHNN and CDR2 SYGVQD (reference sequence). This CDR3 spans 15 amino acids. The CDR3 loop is CASSESGQGVETQYF. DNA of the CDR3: TGCGCCAGCAGTGAGTCGGGACAGGGGGTAGAGACCCAGTACTTC.

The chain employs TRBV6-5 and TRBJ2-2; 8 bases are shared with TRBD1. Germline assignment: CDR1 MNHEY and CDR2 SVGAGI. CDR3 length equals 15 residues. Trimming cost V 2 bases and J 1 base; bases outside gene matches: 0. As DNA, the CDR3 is TGTGCCAGCAGTTACGGGACAGGGAACACCGGGGAGCTGTTTTTT. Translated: CASSYGTGNTGELFF.

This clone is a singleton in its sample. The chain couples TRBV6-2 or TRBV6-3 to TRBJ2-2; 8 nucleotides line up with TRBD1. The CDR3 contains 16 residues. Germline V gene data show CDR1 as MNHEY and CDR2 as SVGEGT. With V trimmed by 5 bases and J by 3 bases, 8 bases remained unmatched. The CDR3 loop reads CASSLPTGVDTGELFF. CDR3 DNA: TGTGCCAGCAGTCTCCCGACAGGGGTGGACACCGGGGAGCTGTTTTTT.

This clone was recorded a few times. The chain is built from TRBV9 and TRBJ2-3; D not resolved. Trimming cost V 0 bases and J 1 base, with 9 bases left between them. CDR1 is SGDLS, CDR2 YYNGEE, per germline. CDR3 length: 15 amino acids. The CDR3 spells CASSVGIAGTDTQYF. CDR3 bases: TGTGCCAGCAGCGTAGGCATAGCCGGCACAGATACGCAGTATTTT.

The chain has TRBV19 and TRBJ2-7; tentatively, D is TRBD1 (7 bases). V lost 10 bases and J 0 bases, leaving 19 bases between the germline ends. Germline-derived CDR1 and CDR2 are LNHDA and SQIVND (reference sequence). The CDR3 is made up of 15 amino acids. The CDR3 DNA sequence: TGTGCCACCGCGGGGCGGGACAGCCTCTCCTACGAGCAGTACTTC. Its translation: CATAGRDSLSYEQYF.

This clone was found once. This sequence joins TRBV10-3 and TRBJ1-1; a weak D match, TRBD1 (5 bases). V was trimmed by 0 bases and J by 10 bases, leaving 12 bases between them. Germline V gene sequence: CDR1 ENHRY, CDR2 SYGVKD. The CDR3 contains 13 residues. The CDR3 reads CAISESMGLGAFF. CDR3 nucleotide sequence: TGTGCCATCAGTGAGTCGATGGGACTTGGAGCTTTCTTT.

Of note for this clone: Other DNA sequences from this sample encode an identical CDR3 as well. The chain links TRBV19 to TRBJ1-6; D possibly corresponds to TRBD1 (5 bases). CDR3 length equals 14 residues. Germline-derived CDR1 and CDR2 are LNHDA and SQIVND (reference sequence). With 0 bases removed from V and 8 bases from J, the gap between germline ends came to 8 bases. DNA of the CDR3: TGTGCCAGTAGTATAGATCGGGGGTATTCACCCCTCCACTTT. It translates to CASSIDRGYSPLHF.

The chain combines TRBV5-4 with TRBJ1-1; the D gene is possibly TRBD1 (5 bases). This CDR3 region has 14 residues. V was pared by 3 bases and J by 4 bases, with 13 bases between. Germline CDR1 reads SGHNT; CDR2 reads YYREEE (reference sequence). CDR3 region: CASSSPAGFTEAFF. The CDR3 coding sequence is TGTGCCAGCAGCTCACCCGCAGGGTTCACTGAAGCTTTCTTT.